The clone carrying this TCR beta chain was detected ten times or more. The antigen is undetermined. The entry originates in a study of T cells in Graves' hyperthyroidism and ophthalmopathy. Trimming took off 2 bases at V and 0 bases at J, with 8 bases between the two ends. The germline V gene has CDR1 SGHRS and CDR2 YFSETQ. The CDR3 is made up of 15 amino acids. RNA transcripts served as the template for amplifying TCR beta CDR3 regions. The study used the HTBI primer set for a first-round RT-PCR of the TCR CDR3. One entry per CDR3 protein, called by TCRdb with MiXCR from the multiplex PCR reads. The table has 550,000 to 700,000 distinct CDR3 sequences, about 43% seen once. A patient was excluded if there was uncontrolled infection, other autoimmune disease, pregnancy or lactation. On the basis of clinical symptoms, serum thyroxine and TRAb, thyroid ultrasound and orbital computed tomography, diagnoses were made.

Overall study results and limits: Blood also held most thyroid clonotypes expanded beyond 0.001. The model identified upcoming ophthalmopathy a median approximately six months ahead of onset.

This chain uses TRBV5-1 with TRBJ2-2; D is uncertain. The material sequenced was peripheral blood or thyroid tissue (not recorded which). This TCR was sampled from an adult woman with Graves' disease, either hyperthyroidism or ophthalmopathy (not recorded which). CDR3 protein: CASSFQDPNTGELFF. DNA for the CDR3: TGCGCCAGCAGCTTCCAGGATCCGAACACCGGGGAGCTGTTTTTT.